The T cell receptor (beta chain) described here comes from a study of CD8+CD57+ T cells in acquired aplastic anemia. Study overall: Each DNA sample taken from sorted CD4+ and CD8+ cells came to around 3.4 ug on average.

Sequenced patients had shown CD8+CD57+ cell expansion by flow cytometry. Every patient presented with severe acquired aplastic anemia. By the time of blood sampling, patients had still received no therapy. It was genomic DNA that served as the template for profiling TCR beta VDJ and CDR3. From the reads, TCRdb called clonotypes with MiXCR, one entry per CDR3 protein. The data show over 250,000 distinct CDR3 sequences, under 65% seen once. V lost 5 bases to trimming and J lost 2 bases; unmatched junction nucleotides: 12. Germline V CDR1 and CDR2: SGHVS, FNYEAQ. CDR3 length: 17 amino acids. This chain joins TRBV7-6 and TRBJ2-1; 7 bases are a match to TRBD1. Sequencing was performed on sorted CD4+, CD8+, or CD8+CD57+ T cells (not recorded which) from PBMCs. The source of this sequence is a human donor with aplastic anemia. The CDR3: CASSAHYGDRPYNEQFF. As DNA, the CDR3 is TGTGCCAGCAGCGCGCACTATGGGGACAGACCCTACAATGAGCAGTTCTTC.